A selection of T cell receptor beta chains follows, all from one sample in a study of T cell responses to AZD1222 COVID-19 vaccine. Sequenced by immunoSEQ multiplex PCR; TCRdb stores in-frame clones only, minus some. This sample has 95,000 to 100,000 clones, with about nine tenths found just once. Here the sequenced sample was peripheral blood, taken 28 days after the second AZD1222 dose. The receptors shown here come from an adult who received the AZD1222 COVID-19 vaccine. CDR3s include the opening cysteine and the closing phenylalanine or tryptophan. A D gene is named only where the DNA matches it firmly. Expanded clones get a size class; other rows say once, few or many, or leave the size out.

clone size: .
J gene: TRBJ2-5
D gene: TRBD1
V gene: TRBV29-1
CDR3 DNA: TGCAGCGAAAGACAGGGGTCGGAGACCCAGTACTTC
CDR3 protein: CSERQGSETQYF

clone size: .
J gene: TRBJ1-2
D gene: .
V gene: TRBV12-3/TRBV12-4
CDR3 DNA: TGTGCCAGCAGTCCAGGGGACTATGGCTACACCTTC
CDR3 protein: CASSPGDYGYTF

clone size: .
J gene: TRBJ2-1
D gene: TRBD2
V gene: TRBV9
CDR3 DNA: TGTGCCAGCAGCCCACAAGGACTAGCGGGGAACAATGAGCAGTTCTTC
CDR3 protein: CASSPQGLAGNNEQFF

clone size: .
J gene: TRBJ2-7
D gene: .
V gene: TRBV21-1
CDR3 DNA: TGTGCCAGCAGCTGGACAGGCCTCTACGAGCAGTACTTC
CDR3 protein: CASSWTGLYEQYF

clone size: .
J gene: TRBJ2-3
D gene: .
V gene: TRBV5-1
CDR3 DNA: TGCGCCAGCAGCTTGGGACTGACTAGCACAGATACGCAGTATTTT
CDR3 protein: CASSLGLTSTDTQYF

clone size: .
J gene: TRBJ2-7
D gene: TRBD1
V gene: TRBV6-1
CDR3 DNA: TGTGCCAGCAGTGACCGACCGGGACAGTGGGACCACGAGCAGTACTTC
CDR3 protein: CASSDRPGQWDHEQYF

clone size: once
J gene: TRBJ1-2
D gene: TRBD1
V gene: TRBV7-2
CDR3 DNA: TGTGCCAGCAGCCCAGACAGGGGTAACTATGGCTACACCTTC
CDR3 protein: CASSPDRGNYGYTF

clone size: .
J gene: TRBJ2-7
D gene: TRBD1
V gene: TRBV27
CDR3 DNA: TGTGCCAGCAGTTTATGGGAGACAGGGCGCGAGCAGTACTTC
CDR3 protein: CASSLWETGREQYF

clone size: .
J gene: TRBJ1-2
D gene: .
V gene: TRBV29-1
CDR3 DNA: TGCAGCGTTTACAGAGCTAACTATGGCTACACCTTC
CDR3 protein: CSVYRANYGYTF

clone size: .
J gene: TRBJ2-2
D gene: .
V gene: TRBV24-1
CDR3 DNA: TGTGCCAGCCAGGAGAAAGGGGCAGAGAACACCGGGGAGCTGTTTTTT
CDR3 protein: CASQEKGAENTGELFF

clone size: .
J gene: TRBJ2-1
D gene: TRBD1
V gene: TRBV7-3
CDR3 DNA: TGTGCCAGCAGCTTAAGAGGACAGGGGGCGCGGAATGAGCAGTTCTTC
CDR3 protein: CASSLRGQGARNEQFF

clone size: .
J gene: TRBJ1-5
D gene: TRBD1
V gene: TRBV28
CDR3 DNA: TGTGCCAGCAGTTTGACCGGGACAGGGGGCTTTCAGCCCCAGCATTTT
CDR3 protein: CASSLTGTGGFQPQHF

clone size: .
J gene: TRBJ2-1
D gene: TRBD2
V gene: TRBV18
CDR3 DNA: TGTGCCAGCTCTCCTAGCGGGAGGGGGAAGAATGAGCAGTTCTTC
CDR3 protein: CASSPSGRGKNEQFF

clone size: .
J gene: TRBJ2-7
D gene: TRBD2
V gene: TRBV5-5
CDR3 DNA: TGTGCCAGCAGCTTGGCCGCGGGAGGGGCGTACGAGCAGTACTTC
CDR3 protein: CASSLAAGGAYEQYF

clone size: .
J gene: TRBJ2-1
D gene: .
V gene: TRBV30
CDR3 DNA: TGTGCCTGCGTAGAGGGGTCCTACAATGAGCAGTTCTTC
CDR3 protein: CACVEGSYNEQFF

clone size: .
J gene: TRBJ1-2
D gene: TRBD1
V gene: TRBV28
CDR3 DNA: TGTGCCAGCAGGCCGGGACAGGGGAGCTATGGCTACACCTTC
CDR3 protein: CASRPGQGSYGYTF

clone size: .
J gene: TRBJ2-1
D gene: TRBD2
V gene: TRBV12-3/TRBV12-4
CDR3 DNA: TGTGCCAGCAGGGGGGGGAGCTACAATGAGCAGTTCTTC
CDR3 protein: CASRGGSYNEQFF

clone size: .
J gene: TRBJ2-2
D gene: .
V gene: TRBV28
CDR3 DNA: TGTGCCAGCAGTCGACAGCAGCTGAACACCGGGGAGCTGTTTTTT
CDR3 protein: CASSRQQLNTGELFF

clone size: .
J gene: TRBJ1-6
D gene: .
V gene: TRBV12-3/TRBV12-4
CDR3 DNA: TGTGCCAGCTTAGGACCCTATAATTCACCCCTCCACTTT
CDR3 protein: CASLGPYNSPLHF

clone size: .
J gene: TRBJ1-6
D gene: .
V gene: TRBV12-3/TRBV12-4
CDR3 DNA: TGTGCCAGCAGTCCAGACAGGAATTCACCCCTCCACTTT
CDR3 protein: CASSPDRNSPLHF

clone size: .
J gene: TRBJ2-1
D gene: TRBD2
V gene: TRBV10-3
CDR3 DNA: TGTGCCATCAGTGGGACTAGCGGTCCTGGGCATGAGCAGTTCTTC
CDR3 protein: CAISGTSGPGHEQFF

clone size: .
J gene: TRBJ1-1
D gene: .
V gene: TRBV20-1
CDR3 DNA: TGCAGTGCTAGTGGAGGGGCTATGAACACTGAAGCTTTCTTT
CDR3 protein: CSASGGAMNTEAFF

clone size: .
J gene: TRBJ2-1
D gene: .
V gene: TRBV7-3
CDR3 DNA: TGTGCCAGCAGCCAACCCACTGGAGGCTCCTACAATGAGCAGTTCTTC
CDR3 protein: CASSQPTGGSYNEQFF

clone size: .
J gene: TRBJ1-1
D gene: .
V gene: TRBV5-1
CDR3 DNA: TGCGCCAGCAGCTTGGGCGCGGGGAACACTGAAGCTTTCTTT
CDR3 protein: CASSLGAGNTEAFF

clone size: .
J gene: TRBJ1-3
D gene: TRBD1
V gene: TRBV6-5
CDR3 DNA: TGTGCCAGCAGTTACGACAGGGGGGATGGAAACACCATATATTTT
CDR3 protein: CASSYDRGDGNTIYF

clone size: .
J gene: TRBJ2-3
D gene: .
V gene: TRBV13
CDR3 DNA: TGTGCCAGCAGCTTAGGCCTGTTGGGCCAGGGCACAGATACGCAGTATTTT
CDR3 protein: CASSLGLLGQGTDTQYF

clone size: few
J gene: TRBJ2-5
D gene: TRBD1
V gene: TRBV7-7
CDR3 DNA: TGTGCCAGCAGTCGGCCGGGACAGGGGCGAGAGACCCAGTACTTC
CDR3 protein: CASSRPGQGRETQYF

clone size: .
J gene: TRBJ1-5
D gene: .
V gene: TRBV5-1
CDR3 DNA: TGCGCCAGCAGCTTGGACCTCGGTAGCAATCAGCCCCAGCATTTT
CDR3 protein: CASSLDLGSNQPQHF

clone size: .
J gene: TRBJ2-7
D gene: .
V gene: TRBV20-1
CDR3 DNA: TGCAGTGCTAGTACGGGTTCGACCTACGAGCAGTACTTC
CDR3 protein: CSASTGSTYEQYF

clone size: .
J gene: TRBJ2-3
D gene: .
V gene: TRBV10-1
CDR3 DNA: TGCGCCAGCAGTGAGGCTAGCCCCCATGGCACAGATACGCAGTATTTT
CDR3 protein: CASSEASPHGTDTQYF

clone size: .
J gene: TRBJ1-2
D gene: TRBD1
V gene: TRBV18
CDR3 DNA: TGTGCCAGCTCAACCTCGACAGGGAACTATGGCTACACCTTC
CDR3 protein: CASSTSTGNYGYTF

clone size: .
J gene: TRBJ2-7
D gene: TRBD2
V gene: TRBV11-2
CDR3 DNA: TGTGCCAGCATTCCTGGACTAGCGGGAGCCTACGAGCAGTACTTC
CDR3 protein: CASIPGLAGAYEQYF

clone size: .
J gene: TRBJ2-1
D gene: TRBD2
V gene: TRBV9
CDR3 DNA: TGTGCCAGCAGCGTTAGCGGGAGCGGTGTAAATGAGCAGTTCTTC
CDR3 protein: CASSVSGSGVNEQFF

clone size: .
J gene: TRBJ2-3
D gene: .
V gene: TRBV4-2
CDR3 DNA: TGTGCCAGCAGAGGTTTGGGCTTAAACACAGATACGCAGTATTTT
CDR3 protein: CASRGLGLNTDTQYF

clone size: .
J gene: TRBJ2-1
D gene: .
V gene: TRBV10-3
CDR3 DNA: TGTGCCATCAGTGAGTCGAGGCAGGCTGACAATGAGCAGTTCTTC
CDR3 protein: CAISESRQADNEQFF

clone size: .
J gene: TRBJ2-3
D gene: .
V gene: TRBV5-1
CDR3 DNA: TGCGCCAGCAAATTACAGGGAATATCGGCAGATACGCAGTATTTT
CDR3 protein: CASKLQGISADTQYF

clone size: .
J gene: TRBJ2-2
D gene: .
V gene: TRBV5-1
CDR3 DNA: TGCGCCAGCAGCTTGGCAGGAAACACCGGGGAGCTGTTTTTT
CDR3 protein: CASSLAGNTGELFF

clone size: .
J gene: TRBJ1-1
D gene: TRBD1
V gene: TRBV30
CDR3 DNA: TGTGCCTGGAGTGCCGCTTGGGGTGGGCAGGGGGTCGCTTTCTTT
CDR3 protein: CAWSAAWGGQGVAFF

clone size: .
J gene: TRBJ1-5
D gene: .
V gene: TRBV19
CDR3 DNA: TGTGCCAGTAAGGCAGACCCCAATCAGCCCCAGCATTTT
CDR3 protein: CASKADPNQPQHF

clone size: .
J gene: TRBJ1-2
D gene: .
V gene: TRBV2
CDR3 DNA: TGTGCCAGCAGTGATCAGTACAGTCACTCCTATGGCTACACCTTC
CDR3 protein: CASSDQYSHSYGYTF

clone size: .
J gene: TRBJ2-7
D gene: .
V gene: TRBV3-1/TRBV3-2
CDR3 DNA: TGTGCCAGCAGCCAAGCCCCTGGGAGCGGGTACGAGCAGTACTTC
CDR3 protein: CASSQAPGSGYEQYF

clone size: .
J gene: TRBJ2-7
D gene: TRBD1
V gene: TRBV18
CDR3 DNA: TGTGCCAGCTCACCCCCTAGCTTAGGGGGCGACGAGCAGTACTTC
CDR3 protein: CASSPPSLGGDEQYF

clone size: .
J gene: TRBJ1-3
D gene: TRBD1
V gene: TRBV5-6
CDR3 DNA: TGTGCCAGCAGCTTCCGGGACAGCCGAGGAAACACCATATATTTT
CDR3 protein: CASSFRDSRGNTIYF

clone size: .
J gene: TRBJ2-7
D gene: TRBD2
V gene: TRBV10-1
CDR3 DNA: TGCGCCAGCAGTGGGGCTAGCGGGAGACGGGAGCAGTACTTC
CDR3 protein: CASSGASGRREQYF

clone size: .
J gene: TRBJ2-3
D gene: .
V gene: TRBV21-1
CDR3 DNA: TGTGCCAGCAGCAAAGTTCAGCGAACCCTGGGAGATACGCAGTATTTT
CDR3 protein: CASSKVQRTLGDTQYF

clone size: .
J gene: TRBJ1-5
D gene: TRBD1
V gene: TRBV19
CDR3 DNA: TGTGCCAGTAGACTACAGGGGCCCGCAGGGAATCAGCCCCAGCATTTT
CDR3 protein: CASRLQGPAGNQPQHF

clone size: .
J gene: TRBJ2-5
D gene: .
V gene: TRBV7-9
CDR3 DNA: TGTGCCAGCAGCTTAGATCTAGAGACCCAGTACTTC
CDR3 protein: CASSLDLETQYF

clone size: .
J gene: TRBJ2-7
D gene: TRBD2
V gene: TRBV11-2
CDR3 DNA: TGTGCCAGCAGCTTAGAGGTTAGCGGGAGCTACGAGCAGTACTTC
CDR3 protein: CASSLEVSGSYEQYF

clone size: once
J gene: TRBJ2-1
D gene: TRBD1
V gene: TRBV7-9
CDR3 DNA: TGTGCCAGCATCCCACCCCTGGACAGGGGGCGCGATGAGCAGTTCTTC
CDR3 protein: CASIPPLDRGRDEQFF

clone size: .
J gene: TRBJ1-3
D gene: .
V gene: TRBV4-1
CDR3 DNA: TGCGCCAGCAGCCAAGGGTTCCGTCGGGCAGGGAAACAAAACACCATATATTTT
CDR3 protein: CASSQGFRRAGKQNTIYF

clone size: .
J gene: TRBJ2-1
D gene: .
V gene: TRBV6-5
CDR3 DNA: TGTGCCAGCAGCCGCCCTTCTTACAATGAGCAGTTCTTC
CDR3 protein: CASSRPSYNEQFF

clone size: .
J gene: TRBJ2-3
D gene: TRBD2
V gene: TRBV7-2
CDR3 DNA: TGTGCCAGCAGCCGTTCGACTAGCGGGAGTGGCACAGATACGCAGTATTTT
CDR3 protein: CASSRSTSGSGTDTQYF

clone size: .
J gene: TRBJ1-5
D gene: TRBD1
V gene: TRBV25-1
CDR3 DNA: TGTGCCAGCGCCCCCCGGACAGGGAGCAATCAGCCCCAGCATTTT
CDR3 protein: CASAPRTGSNQPQHF

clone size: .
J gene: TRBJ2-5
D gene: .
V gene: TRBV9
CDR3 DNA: TGTGCCAGCAGCGTAAATCCATCGGGACAAGAGACCCAGTACTTC
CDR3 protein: CASSVNPSGQETQYF

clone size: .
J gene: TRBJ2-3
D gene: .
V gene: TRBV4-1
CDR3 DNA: TGCGCCAGCAGCCAAACCGGGACCTACACAGATACGCAGTATTTT
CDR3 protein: CASSQTGTYTDTQYF

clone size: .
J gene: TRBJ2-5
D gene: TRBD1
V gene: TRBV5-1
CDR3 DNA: TGCGCCAGCAGCGTAGGGACAGTACAAGAGACCCAGTACTTC
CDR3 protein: CASSVGTVQETQYF

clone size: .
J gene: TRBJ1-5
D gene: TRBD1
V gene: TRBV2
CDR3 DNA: TGTGCCAGCAGTAGGGGACAGGGCCATCAGCCCCAGCATTTT
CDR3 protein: CASSRGQGHQPQHF

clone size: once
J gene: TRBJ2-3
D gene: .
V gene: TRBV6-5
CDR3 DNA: TGTGCCAGCAGTTCCCTGAAGGGCGGTAGCACAGATACGCAGTATTTT
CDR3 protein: CASSSLKGGSTDTQYF

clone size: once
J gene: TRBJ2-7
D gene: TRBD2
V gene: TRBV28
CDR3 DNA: TGTGCCAGCAGTACACATAGCGGGAGGGCGGGGTACGAGCAGTACTTC
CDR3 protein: CASSTHSGRAGYEQYF

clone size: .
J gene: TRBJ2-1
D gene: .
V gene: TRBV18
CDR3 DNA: TGTGCCAGCTCGATTGACTATTCCAAGTTAAATGAGCAGTTCTTC
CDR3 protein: CASSIDYSKLNEQFF